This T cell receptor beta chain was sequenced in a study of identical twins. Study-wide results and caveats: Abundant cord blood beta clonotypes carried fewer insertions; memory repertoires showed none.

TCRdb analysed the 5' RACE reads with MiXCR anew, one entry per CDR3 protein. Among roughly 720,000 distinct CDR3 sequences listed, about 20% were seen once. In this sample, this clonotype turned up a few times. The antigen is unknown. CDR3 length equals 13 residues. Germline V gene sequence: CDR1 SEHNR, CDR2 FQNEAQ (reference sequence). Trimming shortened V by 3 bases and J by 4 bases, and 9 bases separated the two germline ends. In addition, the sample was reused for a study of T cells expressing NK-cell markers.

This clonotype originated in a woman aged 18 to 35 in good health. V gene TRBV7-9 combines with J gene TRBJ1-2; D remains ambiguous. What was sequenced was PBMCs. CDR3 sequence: CASSFTAIYGYTF. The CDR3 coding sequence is TGTGCCAGCAGCTTTACAGCTATCTATGGCTACACCTTC.